This TCR beta chain was identified in a study of blood T cell repertoires in COVID-19. Study-wide background: Specimens from acute and convalescent COVID-19 originated in the United States, Italy and Spain. The analysed material was cDNA or gDNA that came from T cells, B-cell-depleted T cells, or PBMCs.

Some clones are missing from TCRdb's copy, which holds only in-frame ones; the method was immunoSEQ multiplex PCR. The sample has 95,000 to 110,000 clones; roughly 87% are singletons. With respect to this clone: Other DNA sequences within the sample encode an identical CDR3.

V was cut by 3 bases and J by 0 bases, with 9 bases left in between. The CDR3 spans 14 residues. CDR1 is LNHDA, CDR2 SQIVND, per germline (reference sequence). The chain couples TRBV19 to TRBJ2-7; D gene unclear. The receptor comes from a human donor in a cohort sampled during active COVID-19. The sample consisted of peripheral blood. The CDR3 sequence is CASSMEWSSYEQYF. The CDR3 DNA sequence: TGTGCCAGTAGTATGGAGTGGTCCTCCTACGAGCAGTACTTC.